A single T cell receptor (beta chain) is shown here with its context. A single record per CDR3 protein comes from TCRdb applying MiXCR to the 5' RACE reads. The data contain around 510,000 distinct CDR3 sequences, over 11% of them seen just once; the ten biggest clones take up more than 0.8%. The data belong to a study of identical twins. The same sample was also used in a study of yellow fever vaccine responses in identical twins.

The TCR originated in a woman aged 18-29 years in good health. Material: CD4+ T cells sorted from blood.

The DNA for the CDR3 is TGTGCCAGCAGCCAACCTAGCGGGAGTACCGGGGAGCTGTTTTTT. Amino acid sequence: CASSQPSGSTGELFF. V gene TRBV3-1 combines with J gene TRBJ2-2; 10 bases are a match to TRBD2. The ends lost 2 bases at V and 5 bases at J; junction bases unmatched: 2. Germline lookup yields CDR1 LGHDT and CDR2 YNNKEL (reference sequence). This CDR3 comprises 15 residues.